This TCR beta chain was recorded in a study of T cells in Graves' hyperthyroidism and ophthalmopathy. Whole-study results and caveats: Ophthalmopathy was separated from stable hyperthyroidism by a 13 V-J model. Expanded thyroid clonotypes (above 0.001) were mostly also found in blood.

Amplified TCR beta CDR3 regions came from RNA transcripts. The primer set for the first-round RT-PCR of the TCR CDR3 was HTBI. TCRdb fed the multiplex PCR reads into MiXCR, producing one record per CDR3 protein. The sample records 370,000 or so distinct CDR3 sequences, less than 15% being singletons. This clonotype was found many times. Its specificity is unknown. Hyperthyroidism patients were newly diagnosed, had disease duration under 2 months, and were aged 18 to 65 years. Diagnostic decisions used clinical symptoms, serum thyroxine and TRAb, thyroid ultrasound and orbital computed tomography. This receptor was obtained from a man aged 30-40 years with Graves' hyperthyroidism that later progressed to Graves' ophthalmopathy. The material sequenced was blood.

The CDR3 DNA reads as TGTGCCAGCAGCCCCTCAGCAAAGACCTACGAGCAGTACTTC. Its translation: CASSPSAKTYEQYF. The chain joins TRBV3-1 to TRBJ2-7; no firm D call. Per germline, CDR1 LGHDT and CDR2 YNNKEL (reference sequence). The V end lost 4 bases, the J end lost 2 bases, and 12 bases lay between the germline ends. This CDR3 comprises 14 residues.